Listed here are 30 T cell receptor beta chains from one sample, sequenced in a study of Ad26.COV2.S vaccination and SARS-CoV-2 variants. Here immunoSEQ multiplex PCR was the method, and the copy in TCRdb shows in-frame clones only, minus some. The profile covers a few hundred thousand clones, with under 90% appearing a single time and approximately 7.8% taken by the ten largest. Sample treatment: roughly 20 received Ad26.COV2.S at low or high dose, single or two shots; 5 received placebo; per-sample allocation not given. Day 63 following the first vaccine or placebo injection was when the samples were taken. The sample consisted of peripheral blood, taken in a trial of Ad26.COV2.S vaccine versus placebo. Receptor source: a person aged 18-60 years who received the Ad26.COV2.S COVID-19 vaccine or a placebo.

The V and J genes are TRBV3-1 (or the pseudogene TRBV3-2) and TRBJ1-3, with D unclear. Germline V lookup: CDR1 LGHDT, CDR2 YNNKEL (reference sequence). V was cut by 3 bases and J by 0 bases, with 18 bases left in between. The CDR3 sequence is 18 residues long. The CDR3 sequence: CASSHLGAVGTSGNTIYF. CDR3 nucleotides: TGTGCCAGCAGCCACCTCGGAGCCGTTGGAACCTCTGGAAACACCATATATTTT.

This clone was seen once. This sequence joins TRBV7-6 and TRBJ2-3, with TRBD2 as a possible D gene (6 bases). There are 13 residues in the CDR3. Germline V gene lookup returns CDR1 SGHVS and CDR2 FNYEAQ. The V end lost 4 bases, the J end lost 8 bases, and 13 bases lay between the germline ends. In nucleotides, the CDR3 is TGTGCCAGCAGCTCGGACACCGGGAGTACGCAGTATTTT. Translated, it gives CASSSDTGSTQYF.

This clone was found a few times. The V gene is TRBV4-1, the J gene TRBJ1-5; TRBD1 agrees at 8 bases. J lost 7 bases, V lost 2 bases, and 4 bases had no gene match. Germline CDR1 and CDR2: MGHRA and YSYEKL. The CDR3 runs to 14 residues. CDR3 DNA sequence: TGCGCCAGCAGCCAATTGGACAGGGCACAGCCCCAGCATTTT. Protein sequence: CASSQLDRAQPQHF.

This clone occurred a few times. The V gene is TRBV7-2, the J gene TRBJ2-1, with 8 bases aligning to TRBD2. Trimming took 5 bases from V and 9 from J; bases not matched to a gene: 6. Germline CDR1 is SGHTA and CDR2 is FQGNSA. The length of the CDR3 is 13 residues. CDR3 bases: TGTGCCAGCAGCAGAGGACTAGCAGTTGAGCAGTTCTTC. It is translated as CASSRGLAVEQFF.

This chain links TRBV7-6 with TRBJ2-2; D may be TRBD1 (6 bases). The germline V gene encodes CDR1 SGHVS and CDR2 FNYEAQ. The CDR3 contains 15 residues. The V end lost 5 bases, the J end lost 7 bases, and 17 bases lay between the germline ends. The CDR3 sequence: CASSVRGRGGGELFF. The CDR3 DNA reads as TGTGCCAGCAGCGTAAGGGGGAGAGGCGGCGGGGAGCTGTTTTTT.

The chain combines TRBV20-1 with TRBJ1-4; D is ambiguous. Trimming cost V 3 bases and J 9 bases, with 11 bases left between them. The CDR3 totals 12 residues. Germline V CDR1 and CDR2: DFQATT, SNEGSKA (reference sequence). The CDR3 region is CSASRGSQKLFF. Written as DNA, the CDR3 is TGCAGTGCTAGTCGAGGCAGCCAAAAACTGTTTTTT.

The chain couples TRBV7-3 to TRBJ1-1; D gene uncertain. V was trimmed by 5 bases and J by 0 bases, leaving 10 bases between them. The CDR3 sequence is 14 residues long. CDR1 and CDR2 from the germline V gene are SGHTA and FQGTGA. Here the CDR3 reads CASSPGRLNTEAFF. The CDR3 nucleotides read TGTGCCAGCAGCCCCGGACGGTTGAACACTGAAGCTTTCTTT.

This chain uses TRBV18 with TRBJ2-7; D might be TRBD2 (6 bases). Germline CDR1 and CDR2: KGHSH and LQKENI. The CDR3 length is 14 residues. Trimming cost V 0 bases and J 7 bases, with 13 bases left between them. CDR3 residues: CASSPPSAGWEQYF. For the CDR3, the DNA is TGTGCCAGCTCACCACCTTCTGCGGGATGGGAGCAGTACTTC. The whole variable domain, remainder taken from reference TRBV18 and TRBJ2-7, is NAGVMQNPRHLVRRRGQEARLRCSPMKGHSHVYWYRQLPEEGLKFMVYLQKENIIDESGMPKERFSAEFPKEGPSILRIQQVVRGDSAAYFCASSPPSAGWEQYFGPGTRLTVT.

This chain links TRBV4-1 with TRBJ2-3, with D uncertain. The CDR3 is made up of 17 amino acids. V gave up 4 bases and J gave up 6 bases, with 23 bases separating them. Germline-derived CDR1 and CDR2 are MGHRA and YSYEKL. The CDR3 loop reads CASSPKPSSNTHDTQYF. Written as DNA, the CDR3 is TGCGCCAGCAGCCCCAAGCCCTCGTCAAACACACATGATACGCAGTATTTT.

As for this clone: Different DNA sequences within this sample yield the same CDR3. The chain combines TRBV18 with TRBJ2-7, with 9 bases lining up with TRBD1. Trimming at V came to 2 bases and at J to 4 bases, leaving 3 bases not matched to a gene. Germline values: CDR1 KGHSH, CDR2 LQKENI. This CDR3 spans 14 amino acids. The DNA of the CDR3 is TGTGCCAGCTCACCAAGACAGGGGGTGTACGAGCAGTACTTC. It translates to CASSPRQGVYEQYF.

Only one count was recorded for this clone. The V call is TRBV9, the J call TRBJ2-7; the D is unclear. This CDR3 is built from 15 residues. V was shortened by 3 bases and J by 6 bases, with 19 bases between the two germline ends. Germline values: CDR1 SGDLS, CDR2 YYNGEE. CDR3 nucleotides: TGTGCCAGCAGCGCCGACGGCCAGGCGTTCTCCGAGCAGTACTTC. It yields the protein CASSADGQAFSEQYF.

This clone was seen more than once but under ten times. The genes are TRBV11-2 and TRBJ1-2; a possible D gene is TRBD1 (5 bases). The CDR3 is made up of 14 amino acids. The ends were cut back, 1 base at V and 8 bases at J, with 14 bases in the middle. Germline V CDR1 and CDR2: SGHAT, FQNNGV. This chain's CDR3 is CASSLAVGREGYTF. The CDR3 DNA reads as TGTGCCAGCAGCTTAGCGGTGGGCAGGGAAGGCTACACCTTC.

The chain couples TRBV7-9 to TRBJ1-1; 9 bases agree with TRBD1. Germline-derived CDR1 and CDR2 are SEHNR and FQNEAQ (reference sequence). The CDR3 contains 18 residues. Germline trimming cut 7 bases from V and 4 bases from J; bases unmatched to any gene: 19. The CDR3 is CASTFSLKISTGGTEAFF. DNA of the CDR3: TGTGCCAGCACCTTCTCACTCAAAATTTCGACAGGGGGCACTGAAGCTTTCTTT.

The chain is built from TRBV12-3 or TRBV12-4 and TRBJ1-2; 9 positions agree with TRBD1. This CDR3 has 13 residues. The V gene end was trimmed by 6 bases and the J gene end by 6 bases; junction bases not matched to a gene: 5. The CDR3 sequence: CASRGQGLDGYTF. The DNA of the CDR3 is TGTGCCAGCAGGGGACAGGGCTTAGATGGCTACACCTTC.

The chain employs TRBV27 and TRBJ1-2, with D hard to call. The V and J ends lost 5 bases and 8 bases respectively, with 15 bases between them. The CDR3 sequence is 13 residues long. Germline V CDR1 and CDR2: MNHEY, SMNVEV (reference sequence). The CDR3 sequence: CASSAVTVRGYTF. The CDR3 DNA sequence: TGTGCCAGCAGTGCGGTGACTGTAAGGGGCTACACCTTC.

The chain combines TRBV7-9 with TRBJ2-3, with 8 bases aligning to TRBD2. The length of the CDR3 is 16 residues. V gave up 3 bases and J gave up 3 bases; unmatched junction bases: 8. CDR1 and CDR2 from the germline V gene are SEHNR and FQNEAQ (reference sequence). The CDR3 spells CASSFGYGGETDTQYF. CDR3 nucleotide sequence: TGTGCCAGCAGCTTTGGGTACGGGGGGGAAACAGATACGCAGTATTTT.

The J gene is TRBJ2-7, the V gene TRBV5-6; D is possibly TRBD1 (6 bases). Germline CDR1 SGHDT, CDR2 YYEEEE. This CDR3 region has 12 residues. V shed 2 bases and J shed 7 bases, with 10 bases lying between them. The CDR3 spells CASSFGTSEQYF. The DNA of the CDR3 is TGTGCCAGCAGCTTCGGGACAAGTGAGCAGTACTTC. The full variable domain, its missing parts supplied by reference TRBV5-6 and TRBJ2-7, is DAGVTQSPTHLIKTRGQQVTLRCSPKSGHDTVSWYQQALGQGPQFIFQYYEEEERQRGNFPDRFSGHQFPNYSSELNVNALLLGDSALYLCASSFGTSEQYFGPGTRLTVT.

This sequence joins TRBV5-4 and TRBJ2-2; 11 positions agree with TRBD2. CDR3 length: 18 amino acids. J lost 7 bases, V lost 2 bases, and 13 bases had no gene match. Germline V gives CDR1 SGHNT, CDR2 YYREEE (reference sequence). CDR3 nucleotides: TGTGCCAGCAGCTTAGACCGACTAGCGGGGACCGGGGGCGGGGAGCTGTTTTTT. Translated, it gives CASSLDRLAGTGGGELFF.

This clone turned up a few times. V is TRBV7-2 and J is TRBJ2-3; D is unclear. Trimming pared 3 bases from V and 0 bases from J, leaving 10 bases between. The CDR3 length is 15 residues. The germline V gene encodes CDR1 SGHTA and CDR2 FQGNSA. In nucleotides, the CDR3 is TGTGCCAGCAGCTTTAGGGCGGCAAGCACAGATACGCAGTATTTT. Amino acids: CASSFRAASTDTQYF. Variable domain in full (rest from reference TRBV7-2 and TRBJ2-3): GAGVSQSPSNKVTEKGKDVELRCDPISGHTALYWYRQSLGQGLEFLIYFQGNSAPDKSGLPSDRFSAERTGGSVSTLTIQRTQQEDSAVYLCASSFRAASTDTQYFGPGTRLTVL.

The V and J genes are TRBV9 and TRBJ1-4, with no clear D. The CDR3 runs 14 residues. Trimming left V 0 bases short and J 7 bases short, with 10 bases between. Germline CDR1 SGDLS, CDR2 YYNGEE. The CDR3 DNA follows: TGTGCCAGCAGCGTAGTCGAGCGGAGTGAAAAACTGTTTTTT. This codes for CASSVVERSEKLFF. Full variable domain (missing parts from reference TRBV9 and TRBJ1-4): DSGVTQTPKHLITATGQRVTLRCSPRSGDLSVYWYQQSLDQGLQFLIQYYNGEERAKGNILERFSAQQFPDLHSELNLSSLELGDSALYFCASSVVERSEKLFFGSGTQLSVL.

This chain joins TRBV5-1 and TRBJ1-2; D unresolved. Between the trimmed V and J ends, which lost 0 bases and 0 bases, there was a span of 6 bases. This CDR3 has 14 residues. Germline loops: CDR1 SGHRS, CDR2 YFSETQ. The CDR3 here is CASSLVTANYGYTF. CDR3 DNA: TGCGCCAGCAGCTTGGTCACAGCTAACTATGGCTACACCTTC.

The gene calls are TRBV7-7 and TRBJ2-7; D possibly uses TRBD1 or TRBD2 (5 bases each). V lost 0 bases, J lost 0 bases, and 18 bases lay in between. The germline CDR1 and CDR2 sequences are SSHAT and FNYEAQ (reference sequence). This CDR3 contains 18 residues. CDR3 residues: CASSLAQVWDVRSYEQYF. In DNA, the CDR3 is TGTGCCAGCAGCTTAGCGCAAGTCTGGGACGTCCGCTCCTACGAGCAGTACTTC.

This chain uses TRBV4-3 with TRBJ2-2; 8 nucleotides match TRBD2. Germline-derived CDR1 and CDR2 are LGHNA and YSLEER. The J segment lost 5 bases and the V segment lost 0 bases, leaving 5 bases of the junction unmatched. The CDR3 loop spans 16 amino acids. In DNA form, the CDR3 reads TGCGCCAGCAGCCAAGATGAACTAGCGGATACCGGGGAGCTGTTTTTT. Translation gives CASSQDELADTGELFF.

CDR3: CASSFSMQRANTGELFF. CDR3 coding DNA: TGTGCCAGCAGCTTCTCAATGCAGCGGGCGAACACCGGGGAGCTGTTTTTT. This sequence joins TRBV7-9 and TRBJ2-2, with TRBD2 as a possible D gene (6 bases). Germline CDR1 reads SEHNR; CDR2 reads FQNEAQ (reference sequence). The CDR3 is 17 amino acids. Trimming took 3 bases from V and 0 from J, leaving 14 bases between them.

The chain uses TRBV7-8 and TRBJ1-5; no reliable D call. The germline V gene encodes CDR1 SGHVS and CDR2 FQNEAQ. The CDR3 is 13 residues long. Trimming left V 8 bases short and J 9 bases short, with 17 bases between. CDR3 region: CASGVTTLGPQHF. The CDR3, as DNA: TGTGCCAGCGGCGTAACCACCCTAGGGCCCCAGCATTTT.

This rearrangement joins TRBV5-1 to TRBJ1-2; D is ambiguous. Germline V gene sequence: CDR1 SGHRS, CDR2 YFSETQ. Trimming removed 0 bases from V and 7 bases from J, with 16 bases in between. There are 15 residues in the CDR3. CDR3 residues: CASSLDILQGFGYTF. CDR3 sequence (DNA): TGCGCCAGCAGCTTGGATATATTACAAGGGTTTGGCTACACCTTC. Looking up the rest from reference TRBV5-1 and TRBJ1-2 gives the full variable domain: KAGVTQTPRYLIKTRGQQVTLSCSPISGHRSVSWYQQTPGQGLQFLFEYFSETQRNKGNFPGRFSGRQFSNSRSEMNVSTLELGDSALYLCASSLDILQGFGYTFGSGTRLTVV.

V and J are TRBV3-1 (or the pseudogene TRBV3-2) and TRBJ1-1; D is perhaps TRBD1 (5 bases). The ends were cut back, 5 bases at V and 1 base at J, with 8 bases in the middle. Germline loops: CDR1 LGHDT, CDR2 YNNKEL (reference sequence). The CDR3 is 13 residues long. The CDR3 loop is CASSFGGNTEAFF. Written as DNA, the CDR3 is TGTGCCAGCAGCTTCGGGGGGAACACTGAAGCTTTCTTT.

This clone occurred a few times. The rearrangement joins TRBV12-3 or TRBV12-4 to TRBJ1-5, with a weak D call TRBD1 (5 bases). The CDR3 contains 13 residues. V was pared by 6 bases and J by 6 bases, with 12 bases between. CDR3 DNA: TGTGCCAGCAGGTTGGCAGGGAGTCAGCCCCAGCATTTT. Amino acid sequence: CASRLAGSQPQHF.

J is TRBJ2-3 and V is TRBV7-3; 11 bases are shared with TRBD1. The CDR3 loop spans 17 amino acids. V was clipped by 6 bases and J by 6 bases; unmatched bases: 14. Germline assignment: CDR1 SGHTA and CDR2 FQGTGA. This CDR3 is CASSTRTGGESADTQYF. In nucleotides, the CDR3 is TGTGCCAGCAGTACCCGGACAGGGGGCGAATCAGCGGATACGCAGTATTTT.

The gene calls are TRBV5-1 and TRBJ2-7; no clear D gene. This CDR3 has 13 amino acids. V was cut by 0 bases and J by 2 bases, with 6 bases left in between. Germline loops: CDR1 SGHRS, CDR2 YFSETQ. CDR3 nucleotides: TGCGCCAGCAGCTTGGCCACCGCCTACGAGCAGTACTTC. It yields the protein CASSLATAYEQYF.